This is a list of T cell receptor beta chains from one sample in a study of T-cell memory formation after mild COVID-19. TCRdb re-derived calls from the 5' RACE reads in MiXCR, one entry per CDR3 protein. Of under 300,000 distinct CDR3 sequences detected, roughly 17% appear once; the ten largest clones hold about 4%. Sequenced: PBMCs or a T cell subset sorted from them (not recorded which). The receptors derive from a man in his late teens or twenties who had mild COVID-19 (a few samples of this study predate the infection). Cell type and time point are not known. Both conserved end residues are part of each CDR3. D genes are given only for firm matches. The size entry is marked missing in some rows and otherwise reads once, few, many or a size class.

CDR3aa	CDR3nt	d_gene	v_gene	abundance	j_gene
CASSPPRTGNTGELFF	TGCGCCAGCAGCCCACCCCGGACAGGGAACACCGGGGAGCTGTTTTTT	TRBD1	TRBV5-1	few	TRBJ2-2
CASSPVGAFADIQYF	TGCGCCAGCAGCCCGGTAGGGGCTTTTGCGGACATTCAGTACTTC	NA	TRBV5-1	NA	TRBJ2-4
CAISERGASGEQFF	TGTGCCATCAGTGAGCGGGGGGCCTCCGGTGAGCAGTTCTTC	NA	TRBV10-3	few	TRBJ2-1
CASSQSPWDTQYF	TGTGCCAGCAGCCAATCACCCTGGGATACGCAGTATTTT	NA	TRBV28	few	TRBJ2-3
CASSLRAVNTGELFF	TGTGCCAGCAGTCTCCGGGCCGTCAACACCGGGGAGCTGTTTTTT	NA	TRBV6-5	few	TRBJ2-2
CASSQAGQFSNQPQHF	TGTGCCAGCAGCCAAGCGGGGCAATTTAGCAATCAGCCCCAGCATTTT	NA	TRBV4-2	NA	TRBJ1-5
CASSQGSGETDTQYF	TGCGCCAGCAGTCAAGGTAGCGGGGAGACAGATACGCAGTATTTT	TRBD2	TRBV23-1	many	TRBJ2-3
CASSSWDREEGQFF	TGTGCCAGCAGCTCCTGGGACAGGGAAGAAGGGCAGTTCTTC	TRBD1	TRBV7-9	many	TRBJ2-1
CAISATRDRGDEKLFF	TGTGCCATCAGTGCTACCCGGGACAGGGGAGACGAAAAACTGTTTTTT	TRBD1	TRBV10-3	few	TRBJ1-4
CASSVGTGYGQPQHF	TGCGCCAGCAGCGTCGGAACAGGGTATGGACAGCCCCAGCATTTT	NA	TRBV5-1	many	TRBJ1-5
CAINPAGLTGGEQYF	TGTGCCATTAACCCGGCGGGACTTACAGGGGGCGAGCAGTACTTC	TRBD1	TRBV6-2/TRBV6-3	NA	TRBJ2-7
CASKRTGRTGELFF	TGTGCCAGCAAAAGGACAGGACGAACCGGGGAGCTGTTTTTT	TRBD1	TRBV19	NA	TRBJ2-2
CASSLQKVKEQFF	TGTGCCAGCAGCCTACAAAAGGTGAAGGAGCAGTTCTTC	NA	TRBV7-2	NA	TRBJ2-1
CASSLFTGVSTDTQYF	TGTGCCAGCAGTTTATTTACAGGGGTTTCGACAGATACGCAGTATTTT	TRBD1	TRBV28	NA	TRBJ2-3
CASSSGDRASYGYTF	TGTGCCAGCAGCTCAGGGGACAGGGCTAGTTACGGCTACACCTTC	TRBD1	TRBV7-8	many	TRBJ1-2
CSVDREVGTQYF	TGCAGCGTTGACAGGGAAGTGGGTACGCAGTATTTT	NA	TRBV29-1	NA	TRBJ2-3
CASSYSPLGYQETQYF	TGTGCCAGCAGTTACTCGCCTCTGGGGTACCAAGAGACCCAGTACTTC	NA	TRBV6-5	NA	TRBJ2-5
CASSYIRNSYNSPLHF	TGTGCCAGCAGCTACATCAGAAACTCCTATAATTCACCCCTCCACTTT	NA	TRBV11-2	NA	TRBJ1-6
CASSLVAGVTDTQYF	TGCGCCAGCAGCTTGGTAGCGGGGGTGACAGATACGCAGTATTTT	TRBD2	TRBV5-1	NA	TRBJ2-3
CASSPVTDLYGYTF	TGTGCCAGCAGCCCAGTCACGGATCTCTATGGCTACACCTTC	NA	TRBV6-5	NA	TRBJ1-2
CASSLAGRWTEAFF	TGCGCCAGCAGCCTGGCGGGGCGGTGGACTGAAGCTTTCTTT	NA	TRBV5-1	NA	TRBJ1-1
CASSSGGRGSQETQYF	TGCGCCAGCAGCTCCGGCGGGCGGGGTTCCCAAGAGACCCAGTACTTC	NA	TRBV5-1	many	TRBJ2-5
CSAAKLPGAQYF	TGCAGTGCTGCCAAACTTCCGGGGGCCCAGTACTTC	NA	TRBV20-1	NA	TRBJ2-5
CASSTRQGTYEQYF	TGTGCCAGCAGTACCCGACAGGGTACCTACGAGCAGTACTTC	TRBD1	TRBV12-3/TRBV12-4	few	TRBJ2-7
CSAWDRGNQPQHF	TGCAGTGCCTGGGACAGGGGCAATCAGCCCCAGCATTTT	TRBD1	TRBV20-1	NA	TRBJ1-5
CASSSDGTGNTIYF	TGTGCCAGCAGCTCGGACGGTACTGGAAACACCATATATTTT	NA	TRBV7-9	few	TRBJ1-3
CASRGQANYGYTF	TGTGCCAGCAGAGGACAGGCCAACTATGGCTACACCTTC	TRBD1	TRBV27	NA	TRBJ1-2
CSAFRTGEDGYTF	TGCAGTGCTTTCCGGACAGGGGAGGATGGCTACACCTTC	TRBD1	TRBV20-1	NA	TRBJ1-2
CASSPPRSSTDTQYF	TGTGCCAGCTCACCCCCCAGGAGCAGCACAGATACGCAGTATTTT	NA	TRBV18	NA	TRBJ2-3
CASSPGARSPRETQYF	TGTGCCAGCAGCCCGGGGGCCAGGTCGCCAAGAGAGACCCAGTACTTC	NA	TRBV11-2	NA	TRBJ2-5
CASSLPGGGSTDTQYF	TGTGCCAGCAGCCTCCCGGGCGGGGGAAGCACAGATACGCAGTATTTT	TRBD2	TRBV7-2	few	TRBJ2-3
CASRRTDIYEQYF	TGTGCCAGCAGAAGAACAGACATCTACGAGCAGTACTTC	NA	TRBV6-5	NA	TRBJ2-7
CSARPRQGEYNEQFF	TGCAGTGCTAGACCTAGACAGGGCGAATACAATGAGCAGTTCTTC	TRBD1	TRBV20-1	few	TRBJ2-1
CAGSQTDSYNSPLHF	TGTGCCGGATCTCAGACAGACTCCTATAATTCACCCCTCCACTTT	NA	TRBV7-9	few	TRBJ1-6
CASSPTIGVPDTQYF	TGTGCCAGCTCACCAACTATCGGGGTCCCAGATACGCAGTATTTT	NA	TRBV18	NA	TRBJ2-3
CASSQDHGRGVFTGELFF	TGCGCCAGCAGCCAAGATCACGGGCGGGGGGTATTCACCGGGGAGCTGTTTTTT	TRBD2	TRBV4-3	NA	TRBJ2-2
CASSLWGPDTQYF	TGCGCCAGCAGCTTGTGGGGCCCAGATACGCAGTATTTT	NA	TRBV5-1	NA	TRBJ2-3
CASSVLGGATGELFF	TGTGCCAGCAGCGTCCTCGGGGGCGCCACCGGGGAGCTGTTTTTT	NA	TRBV4-2	NA	TRBJ2-2
CASSPGGGVTDTQYF	TGTGCCAGCAGCCCGGGGGGGGGAGTCACAGATACGCAGTATTTT	TRBD2	TRBV5-4	few	TRBJ2-3
CASRRGTGEDQPQHF	TGTGCCAGCAGACGCGGGACAGGGGAGGATCAGCCCCAGCATTTT	TRBD1	TRBV12-3/TRBV12-4	NA	TRBJ1-5
CASSLFGTPYEQYF	TGTGCCAGCAGTTTATTCGGGACTCCTTACGAGCAGTACTTC	NA	TRBV12-3/TRBV12-4	many	TRBJ2-7
CASSETKGEQFF	TGTGCCAGCAGTGAGACGAAGGGGGAGCAGTTCTTC	NA	TRBV2	few	TRBJ2-1
CASSLPPGLAGGPNTGELFF	TGTGCCAGCAGCTTACCACCCGGACTAGCGGGGGGGCCGAACACCGGGGAGCTGTTTTTT	TRBD2	TRBV7-9	NA	TRBJ2-2
CASSLDPREDNEQFF	TGCGCCAGCAGCTTGGACCCGAGGGAGGACAATGAGCAGTTCTTC	NA	TRBV5-1	few	TRBJ2-1
CSAPDRETTDTQYF	TGCAGTGCTCCCGACAGAGAAACCACAGATACGCAGTATTTT	NA	TRBV20-1	few	TRBJ2-3
CSASREGSNQPQHF	TGCAGTGCTAGTCGGGAGGGAAGCAATCAGCCCCAGCATTTT	NA	TRBV20-1	few	TRBJ1-5
CASSLRQGAGNTEAFF	TGCGCCAGCAGCTTGCGACAGGGGGCAGGGAACACTGAAGCTTTCTTT	TRBD1	TRBV5-1	few	TRBJ1-1
CASSSRTGGAGNTGELFF	TGTGCCAGCAGCTCACGGACAGGGGGCGCGGGAAACACCGGGGAGCTGTTTTTT	TRBD1	TRBV7-3	few	TRBJ2-2
CASSYAGASYNEQFF	TGTGCCAGCAGTTACGCGGGGGCTTCCTACAATGAGCAGTTCTTC	NA	TRBV6-2/TRBV6-3	few	TRBJ2-1
CASSFPGQGNEQFF	TGTGCCAGCAGCTTCCCGGGACAGGGCAATGAGCAGTTCTTC	TRBD1	TRBV7-3	few	TRBJ2-1
CASSLIGGDTQYF	TGCGCCAGCAGCTTAATAGGCGGAGATACGCAGTATTTT	NA	TRBV5-1	few	TRBJ2-3
CASSSAWLVYEQYF	TGTGCCAGCAGCTCGGCATGGTTGGTATACGAGCAGTACTTC	NA	TRBV11-2	NA	TRBJ2-7
CASRAGGIVGEQYF	TGTGCCAGCAGGGCCGGAGGCATAGTGGGCGAGCAGTACTTC	NA	TRBV28	NA	TRBJ2-7
CASSPGTGKEYF	TGTGCCAGCAGTCCCGGGACAGGGAAGGAGTACTTC	TRBD1	TRBV6-5	few	TRBJ2-7
CASSPGQEFWGGYTF	TGTGCCAGCAGCCCCGGACAGGAATTCTGGGGGGGCTACACCTTC	TRBD1	TRBV7-2	few	TRBJ1-2
CASSLEARRARGKETQYF	TGCGCCAGCAGCTTGGAGGCCCGGAGGGCCAGGGGAAAAGAGACCCAGTACTTC	NA	TRBV5-1	NA	TRBJ2-5
CASSYGTGRANYGYTF	TGCGCCAGCTCCTACGGGACAGGCCGAGCTAACTATGGCTACACCTTC	TRBD1	TRBV10-2	few	TRBJ1-2
CASSQGWEVPYNEQFF	TGCGCCAGCAGCCAGGGATGGGAGGTGCCATACAATGAGCAGTTCTTC	NA	TRBV4-3	NA	TRBJ2-1
CASKPAQGGNTEAFF	TGTGCCAGCAAACCGGCCCAGGGCGGGAACACTGAAGCTTTCTTT	NA	TRBV12-3/TRBV12-4	few	TRBJ1-1
CASSRQWSQPQHF	TGTGCCAGCAGCCGACAGTGGAGTCAGCCCCAGCATTTT	NA	TRBV6-5	NA	TRBJ1-5